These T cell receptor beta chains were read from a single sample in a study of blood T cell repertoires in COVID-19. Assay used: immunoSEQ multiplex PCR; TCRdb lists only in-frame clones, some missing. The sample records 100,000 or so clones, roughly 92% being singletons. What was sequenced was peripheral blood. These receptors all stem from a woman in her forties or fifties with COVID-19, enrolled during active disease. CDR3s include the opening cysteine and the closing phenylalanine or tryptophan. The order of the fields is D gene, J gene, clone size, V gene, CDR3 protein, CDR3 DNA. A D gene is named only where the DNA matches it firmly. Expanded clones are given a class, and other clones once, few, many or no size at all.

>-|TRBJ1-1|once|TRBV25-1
CASRNRYTEAFF
TGTGCCAGCAGGAATAGATACACTGAAGCTTTCTTT
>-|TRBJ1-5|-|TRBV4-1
CASSPLSGQPQHF
TGCGCCAGCAGCCCCCTCTCAGGGCAGCCCCAGCATTTT
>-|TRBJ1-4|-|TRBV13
CASSLRGGLNEKLFF
TGTGCCAGCAGCTTAAGAGGGGGTCTTAATGAAAAACTGTTTTTT
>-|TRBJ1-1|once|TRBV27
CASSSSVNTEAFF
TGTGCCAGCAGCTCCTCAGTGAACACTGAAGCTTTCTTT
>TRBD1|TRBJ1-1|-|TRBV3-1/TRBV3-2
CASSQDREGAFF
TGTGCCAGCAGCCAGGACAGGGAGGGAGCTTTCTTT
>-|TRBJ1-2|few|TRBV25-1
CASSEWQEGGYTF
TGTGCCAGCAGTGAATGGCAGGAGGGGGGCTACACCTTC
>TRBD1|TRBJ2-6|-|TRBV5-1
CASSLYRGAGANVLTF
TGCGCCAGCAGCCTTTACAGGGGGGCTGGGGCCAACGTCCTGACTTTC
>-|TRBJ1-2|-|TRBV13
CASSVRTQRGSSYGYTF
TGTGCCAGCAGCGTGCGGACACAGCGGGGATCAAGCTATGGCTACACCTTC
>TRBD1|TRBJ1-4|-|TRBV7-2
CASSFQGAQNEKLFF
TGTGCCAGCAGCTTCCAGGGGGCCCAAAATGAAAAACTGTTTTTT
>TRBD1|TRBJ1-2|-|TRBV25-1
CASSDMTGGNGYTF
TGTGCCAGCAGTGATATGACAGGGGGCAATGGCTACACCTTC
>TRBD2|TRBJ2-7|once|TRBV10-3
CAITSGGDYEQYF
TGTGCCATAACAAGCGGGGGGGACTACGAGCAGTACTTC
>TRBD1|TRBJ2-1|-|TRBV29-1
CSVPTGGRYNEQFF
TGCAGCGTGCCCACAGGGGGTAGGTACAATGAGCAGTTCTTC
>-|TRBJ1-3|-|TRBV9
CASSPGHGNTIYF
TGTGCCAGCAGCCCGGGACATGGGAACACCATATATTTT
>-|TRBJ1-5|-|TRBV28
CASRHRTTQGRQPQHF
TGTGCCAGCAGACACCGAACAACTCAGGGTCGGCAGCCCCAGCATTTT
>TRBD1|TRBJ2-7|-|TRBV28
CASSPGQLTYEQYF
TGTGCCAGCAGTCCGGGACAGCTTACCTACGAGCAGTACTTC
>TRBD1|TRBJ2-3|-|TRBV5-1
CASSSQGPDTQYF
TGCGCCAGCAGCTCACAGGGGCCAGATACGCAGTATTTT
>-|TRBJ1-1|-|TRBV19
CATAWGGMNTEAFF
TGTGCCACCGCCTGGGGCGGAATGAACACTGAAGCTTTCTTT
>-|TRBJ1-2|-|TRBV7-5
CARSPRQGNYGYTF
TGTGCCAGAAGCCCTCGACAGGGTAACTATGGCTACACCTTC
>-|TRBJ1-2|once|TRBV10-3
CAIHGGEKGYTF
TGTGCCATCCACGGGGGGGAGAAAGGCTACACCTTC
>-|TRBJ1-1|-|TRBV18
CASSQTPGVAFF
TGTGCCAGCTCACAAACCCCAGGGGTAGCTTTCTTT
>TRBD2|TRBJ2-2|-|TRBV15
CATSRGGGAGGELFF
TGTGCCACCAGCAGAGGCGGGGGGGCAGGCGGGGAGCTGTTTTTT
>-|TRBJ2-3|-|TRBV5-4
CASSSRDTTDTQYF
TGTGCCAGCAGCTCCCGGGACACCACAGATACGCAGTATTTT
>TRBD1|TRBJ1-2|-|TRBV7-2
CASSYDRGPNGYTF
TGTGCCAGCAGCTACGACAGGGGCCCAAATGGCTACACCTTC
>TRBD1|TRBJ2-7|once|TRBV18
CASSLIGTGGDDRYF
TGTGCCAGCTCACTTATCGGGACAGGGGGCGACGATCGGTACTTC
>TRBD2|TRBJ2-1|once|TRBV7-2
CASSLVQRGAYNEQFF
TGTGCCAGCAGCTTAGTCCAGCGGGGGGCCTACAATGAGCAGTTCTTC
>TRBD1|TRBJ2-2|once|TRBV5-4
CASSWTWDRGNAGELFF
TGTGCCAGCAGCTGGACCTGGGACAGGGGAAATGCCGGGGAGCTGTTTTTT
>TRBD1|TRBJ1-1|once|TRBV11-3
CASSPQGWGTEAFF
TGTGCCAGCAGCCCACAGGGGTGGGGCACTGAAGCTTTCTTT
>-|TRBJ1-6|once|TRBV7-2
CASSLLRLFYSPLHF
TGTGCCAGCAGCCTCCTGAGGCTTTTTTATTCACCCCTCCACTTT
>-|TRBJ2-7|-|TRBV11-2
CASSPTGRGLSRSYEQYF
TGTGCCAGCAGCCCAACCGGGCGAGGGCTTTCCCGCTCCTACGAGCAGTACTTC
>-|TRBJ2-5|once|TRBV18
CASSLGRVETQYF
TGTGCCAGCTCACTCGGCCGGGTGGAGACCCAGTACTTC
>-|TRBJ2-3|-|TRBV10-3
CAIGSQSTDTQYF
TGTGCCATCGGGAGCCAGAGCACAGATACGCAGTATTTT